The next 23 T cell receptor beta chains were all read from a single sample in a study of OX40 agonist ivuxolimab in advanced cancers. The assay was immunoSEQ multiplex PCR, and TCRdb's table has in-frame clones only and misses some. This sample has 55,000 to 70,000 clones; about nine tenths occur once, and the top ten carry around 1.1%. The sample was CD4+ or CD8+ T cells sorted from blood, taken in a trial of the OX40 agonist ivuxolimab. The receptors were sampled from an adult with an advanced solid tumor such as melanoma, head and neck, liver or kidney cancer.

The genes are TRBV10-1 and TRBJ2-1; D tentatively reads TRBD1 or TRBD2 (6 bases each). This CDR3 spans 15 amino acids. Trimming took 0 bases from V and 7 from J, leaving 13 bases between them. Germline CDR1 WNHNN, CDR2 SYGVQD (reference sequence). CDR3 residues: CASSESHGGWNEQFF. The DNA of the CDR3 is TGCGCCAGCAGTGAGTCACACGGGGGCTGGAATGAGCAGTTCTTC.

The J gene is TRBJ2-7, the V gene TRBV6-1, with 8 bases fitting TRBD1. The CDR3 has 15 residues. Germline assignment: CDR1 MNHNS and CDR2 SASEGT. The V gene end was trimmed by 3 bases and the J gene end by 0 bases; junction bases not matched to a gene: 4. CDR3 coding DNA: TGTGCCAGCAGTGAGGGACAGGCGAGCTCCTACGAGCAGTACTTC. Amino acid sequence: CASSEGQASSYEQYF.

The chain carries TRBV28 and TRBJ2-7; D is tentatively TRBD1 or TRBD2 (6 bases each). The CDR3 runs 11 residues. Between the trimmed V and J ends, which lost 7 bases and 4 bases, there was a span of 8 bases. The germline gives CDR1 MDHEN, CDR2 SYDVKM. In nucleotides, the CDR3 is TGTGCCAGCACGGGGGCGTACGAGCAGTACTTC. It yields the protein CASTGAYEQYF. The entire variable domain, with the rest obtained from reference TRBV28 and TRBJ2-7, is as follows: DVKVTQSSRYLVKRTGEKVFLECVQDMDHENMFWYRQDPGLGLRLIYFSYDVKMKEKGDIPEGYSVSREKKERFSLILESASTNQTSMYLCASTGAYEQYFGPGTRLTVT.

The J gene is TRBJ1-2, the V gene TRBV5-4; a weak D match, TRBD1 (5 bases). V lost 4 bases and J 6 bases, leaving 16 bases between the germline ends. The CDR3 is 14 amino acids. Germline loops: CDR1 SGHNT, CDR2 YYREEE (reference sequence). This CDR3 reads CASSPGPALNGYTF. The CDR3 DNA is TGTGCCAGCAGCCCGGGACCGGCCTTGAATGGCTACACCTTC.

The gene calls are TRBV4-2 and TRBJ2-7; D not resolved. This CDR3 contains 14 residues. The germline V gene has CDR1 LGHNA and CDR2 YNFKEQ. V lost 1 base, J lost 1 base, and 8 bases lay in between. This CDR3 is CASSQGMNSYEQYF. The CDR3 nucleotides are TGTGCCAGCAGCCAAGGGATGAATTCCTACGAGCAGTACTTC.

The chain links TRBV27 to TRBJ1-1; no reliable D call. With 3 bases removed from V and 0 bases from J, the gap between germline ends came to 8 bases. The CDR3 is made up of 14 amino acids. The germline V gene encodes CDR1 MNHEY and CDR2 SMNVEV (reference sequence). The CDR3, as DNA: TGTGCCAGCAGTTTGGAGGCCGTGAACACTGAAGCTTTCTTT. Its protein is CASSLEAVNTEAFF.

The V call is TRBV30, the J call TRBJ2-5; TRBD2 might be the D (5 bases). Germline V gene sequence: CDR1 GTSNPN, CDR2 SVGIG (reference sequence). Trimming removed 0 bases from V and 5 bases from J, with 13 bases in between. This CDR3 is built from 14 residues. The DNA of the CDR3 is TGTGCCTGGAGTGTAAGCGGAATGAGGGAGACCCAGTACTTC. Its protein product is CAWSVSGMRETQYF.

The chain recombines TRBV30 with TRBJ2-7, with D possibly being TRBD2 (5 bases). This CDR3 spans 12 amino acids. In germline, CDR1 is GTSNPN, CDR2 SVGIG (reference sequence). V lost 1 base, J lost 6 bases, and 10 bases lay in between. CDR3 nucleotide sequence: TGTGCCTGGAGTGGGGGAGTACGCGAGCAGTACTTC. It is translated as CAWSGGVREQYF.

V and J are TRBV6-6 and TRBJ2-2; 7 bases line up with TRBD1. Germline lookup yields CDR1 MNHNY and CDR2 SVGAGI (reference sequence). Trimming cost V 6 bases and J 4 bases; bases outside gene matches: 8. The CDR3 is 15 residues long. The CDR3 region is CASSWRSGGTGELFF. The CDR3 DNA is TGTGCCAGCAGCTGGAGGTCAGGGGGCACCGGGGAGCTGTTTTTT.

The chain uses TRBV4-1 and TRBJ2-6, with D perhaps being TRBD1 or TRBD2 (5 bases each). Germline-derived CDR1 and CDR2 are MGHRA and YSYEKL. The V end was cut by 3 bases, the J end by 0 bases, with 9 bases between. This CDR3 has 16 amino acids. CDR3 nucleotide sequence: TGCGCCAGCAGCCAGCCTGGGGGCTCTGGGGCCAACGTCCTGACTTTC. Amino acids: CASSQPGGSGANVLTF.

The rearrangement joins TRBV5-1 to TRBJ1-4, with 7 bases fitting TRBD1. The germline gives CDR1 SGHRS, CDR2 YFSETQ. The CDR3 length is 15 residues. V lost 5 bases, J lost 7 bases, and 11 bases stayed unmatched. CDR3 DNA sequence: TGCGCCAGCAGATCCAGACAGGGAACTGGTGAAAAACTGTTTTTT. This codes for CASRSRQGTGEKLFF.

The chain carries TRBV5-1 and TRBJ2-3; 8 positions match TRBD2. Trimming cost V 7 bases and J 1 base; bases outside gene matches: 5. Looked up from germline, CDR1 is SGHRS and CDR2 is YFSETQ. The CDR3 consists of 14 residues. The CDR3 loop reads CASRGLVGTDTQYF. The CDR3 DNA reads TGCGCCAGCCGGGGACTAGTAGGCACAGATACGCAGTATTTT.

The chain joins TRBV5-1 to TRBJ1-1; D uncertain. This CDR3 is 14 amino acids long. V was clipped by 5 bases and J by 0 bases, with 11 bases between them. CDR1 SGHRS and CDR2 YFSETQ come from the germline V gene. The CDR3 coding sequence is TGCGCCAGCAGTTCAGGATACATGAACACTGAAGCTTTCTTT. This sequence encodes CASSSGYMNTEAFF.

The gene calls are TRBV6-4 and TRBJ2-6; 7 bases line up with TRBD1. The CDR3 contains 17 residues. The ends lost 5 bases at V and 0 bases at J; junction bases unmatched: 7. Germline CDR1 is MRHNA and CDR2 is SNTAGT. The CDR3 DNA sequence: TGTGCCAGCAGTCGACAGGGATCAAGCTCTGGGGCCAACGTCCTGACTTTC. This translates into CASSRQGSSSGANVLTF.

The rearrangement joins TRBV5-4 to TRBJ2-1; 9 bases are shared with TRBD1. From germline, CDR1 is SGHNT and CDR2 YYREEE (reference sequence). Trimming at V came to 4 bases and at J to 8 bases, leaving 10 bases not matched to a gene. This CDR3 contains 15 residues. Here the CDR3 reads CASSPPGQGNDEQFF. The CDR3 DNA sequence: TGTGCCAGCAGCCCCCCGGGACAGGGAAACGATGAGCAGTTCTTC.

The gene calls are TRBV5-6 and TRBJ1-1; weak D call: TRBD1 (5 bases). The length of the CDR3 is 16 residues. The germline gives CDR1 SGHDT, CDR2 YYEEEE. Deletions cut 3 bases from V and 6 bases from J, with 21 bases between. The CDR3 DNA follows: TGTGCCAGCAGCTCAACGGGGACGGGAAAGAGCGCTGAAGCTTTCTTT. This encodes CASSSTGTGKSAEAFF.

The chain employs TRBV5-1 and TRBJ1-1; possible D gene TRBD1, 6 bases. The germline gives CDR1 SGHRS, CDR2 YFSETQ. Trimming took 2 bases from V and 1 from J, leaving 9 bases between them. The CDR3 totals 14 residues. CDR3 bases: TGCGCCAGCAGCTTTGGGGGCAAGAACACTGAAGCTTTCTTT. Its protein is CASSFGGKNTEAFF.

DNA of the CDR3: TGTGCCAGCAGTGGACGGAGCCTTTACGAGCAGTACTTC. Amino acids: CASSGRSLYEQYF. This sequence joins TRBV6-1 and TRBJ2-7; no clear D gene. This CDR3 spans 13 amino acids. CDR1 MNHNS and CDR2 SASEGT come from the germline V gene. With 4 bases removed from V and 4 bases from J, the gap between germline ends came to 11 bases.

Only one count was recorded for this clone. This sequence joins TRBV5-1 and TRBJ2-7; no reliable D call. This CDR3 spans 13 amino acids. Trimming took off 6 bases at V and 0 bases at J, with 10 bases between the two ends. Per germline, CDR1 SGHRS and CDR2 YFSETQ. CDR3 sequence reads: CASKRASSYEQYF. CDR3 bases: TGCGCCAGCAAAAGGGCAAGCTCCTACGAGCAGTACTTC. The full variable domain, rest sourced from reference TRBV5-1 and TRBJ2-7, is KAGVTQTPRYLIKTRGQQVTLSCSPISGHRSVSWYQQTPGQGLQFLFEYFSETQRNKGNFPGRFSGRQFSNSRSEMNVSTLELGDSALYLCASKRASSYEQYFGPGTRLTVT.

The J gene is TRBJ2-5, the V gene TRBV5-1, with a weak D call TRBD2 (6 bases). The germline V gene has CDR1 SGHRS and CDR2 YFSETQ. The length of the CDR3 is 14 residues. Trimming left V 2 bases short and J 7 bases short, with 15 bases between. CDR3 nucleotide sequence: TGCGCCAGCAGCTTATCAGGGACCGGGGGGACCCAGTACTTC. Amino acids: CASSLSGTGGTQYF.

This chain joins TRBV6-6 and TRBJ1-3, with TRBD1 matching 7 bases. Germline trimming cut 5 bases from V and 0 bases from J; bases unmatched to any gene: 7. CDR3 length: 16 residues. CDR1 is MNHNY and CDR2 is SVGAGI in the germline V gene (reference sequence). The DNA of the CDR3 is TGTGCCAGCAGTCCCCTAGACAGGGCCTCTGGAAACACCATATATTTT. Its protein is CASSPLDRASGNTIYF.

The V and J genes are TRBV5-1 and TRBJ2-5, with D unresolved. This CDR3 has 16 amino acids. Germline V gene lookup returns CDR1 SGHRS and CDR2 YFSETQ. V was clipped by 4 bases and J by 4 bases, with 20 bases between them. In DNA, the CDR3 is TGCGCCAGCAGCCCCGACCCTCGGGTATCGGGAGAGACCCAGTACTTC. Amino acid sequence: CASSPDPRVSGETQYF.

The chain carries TRBV6-1 and TRBJ2-7, with unresolved D. With 4 bases removed from V and 3 bases from J, the gap between germline ends came to 13 bases. This CDR3 comprises 14 residues. The V gene's germline CDR1 is MNHNS and CDR2 SASEGT. CDR3 sequence (DNA): TGTGCCAGCAGTGTGAAAGGGCCGGGCTACGAGCAGTACTTC. It yields the protein CASSVKGPGYEQYF.